The 21 T cell receptor beta chains presented below share a single source sample, sequenced in a study of T-cell reconstitution after alpha-beta-depleted transplantation in children. Construction of the TCRbeta library involved unique molecular identifiers. TCRdb redid the calling of the PCR reads with MiXCR, one entry per CDR3 protein. This repertoire shows some 300,000 distinct CDR3 sequences, around 10% found once; its top ten account for around 2.5%. The sequencing used PBMCs from the stem cell graft donor, collected from the stem cell graft. The receptors were gathered from a human donor who donated a stem cell graft to a child with acute lymphoblastic leukemia.

The chain has TRBV24-1 and TRBJ2-3, with 8 positions matching TRBD2. The CDR3 loop spans 16 amino acids. Losses at the gene ends were 0 bases for V and 2 bases for J; bases not matched to a gene: 3. Germline CDR1 is KGHDR and CDR2 is SFDVKD. CDR3 in DNA: TGTGCCACCAGTGATTTGCGGGAGGGCAACACAGATACGCAGTATTTT. Translation gives CATSDLREGNTDTQYF.

This chain uses TRBV7-2 with TRBJ2-7; 8 nucleotides agree with TRBD1. Germline V gene sequence: CDR1 SGHTA, CDR2 FQGNSA. CDR3 length equals 15 residues. With 2 bases clipped from V and 1 base from J, the junction kept 4 bases outside the gene matches. DNA for the CDR3: TGTGCCAGCAGCTTACCCCGGGACAGGTCCTACGAGCAGTACTTC. Its protein product is CASSLPRDRSYEQYF.

This clonotype was counted only a few times. This chain joins TRBV20-1 and TRBJ2-3; D tentatively reads TRBD1 or TRBD2 (5 bases each). The CDR3 sequence is 12 residues long. With 7 bases removed from V and 4 bases from J, the gap between germline ends came to 12 bases. The germline gives CDR1 DFQATT, CDR2 SNEGSKA (reference sequence). In nucleotides, the CDR3 is TGCAGTGTATCGAGGGGTGCAGATACGCAGTATTTT. It codes for CSVSRGADTQYF.

In this sample, this clonotype turned up a few times. The J gene is TRBJ2-3, the V gene TRBV6-1, with a possible D match to TRBD2 (7 bases). Trimming removed 7 bases at V and 0 bases at J, with 20 bases between. Looked up from germline, CDR1 is MNHNS and CDR2 is SASEGT. This CDR3 comprises 17 residues. The CDR3 sequence: CASNKFGGLFSTDTQYF. CDR3 DNA: TGTGCCAGCAACAAATTCGGGGGGCTCTTTAGCACAGATACGCAGTATTTT.

This clonotype appeared once. V gene TRBV7-3 combines with J gene TRBJ2-5; 10 positions match TRBD2. V trimming: 5 bases; J trimming: 5 bases; junction bases outside the gene matches: 8. The germline V gene encodes CDR1 SGHTA and CDR2 FQGTGA. The CDR3 runs to 15 residues. The CDR3 nucleotides are TGTGCCAGCAGCGCCTCCGGGACTAGCGTGGAGACCCAGTACTTC. This codes for CASSASGTSVETQYF.

Only a few counts were recorded for this clonotype. The chain uses TRBV5-1 and TRBJ2-7, with D perhaps TRBD2 (5 bases). V dropped 6 bases and J dropped 5 bases, with 18 bases sitting between them. The CDR3 totals 14 residues. Germline assignment: CDR1 SGHRS and CDR2 YFSETQ. CDR3 loop: CASKWRMGDDEQYF. The CDR3 bases are TGCGCCAGCAAGTGGAGAATGGGAGACGACGAGCAGTACTTC.

This clonotype has at least ten counts. The chain couples TRBV5-8 to TRBJ1-2; the match to TRBD1 covers 12 bases. Germline trimming cut 2 bases from V and 4 bases from J; bases unmatched to any gene: 3. From germline, CDR1 is SGHTS and CDR2 YDEGEE. CDR3 length: 15 residues. The CDR3: CASSFGTGGIYGYTF. The CDR3 nucleotides are TGTGCCAGCAGCTTCGGGACAGGGGGCATCTATGGCTACACCTTC.

Turning to this clonotype: A read error may account for a junction end that differs from germline. Here the CDR3 DNA reads TGTGCCAGCAGTCAACCGGGGTTGGAGGACGACCAGTACTTC. Its translation: CASSQPGLEDDQYF. The chain is built from TRBV12-3 or TRBV12-4 and TRBJ2-7, with D perhaps matching TRBD2 (5 bases). This CDR3 has 14 residues.

A remark on this clonotype: The DNA is left out, because the CDR3 cannot be placed on it with certainty; the CDR3 is given as TCRdb lists it. The chain is built from TRBV10-3 and TRBJ2-7. Termini included, the CDR3 measures 15 amino acids. Per the germline V gene, CDR1 is ENHRY and CDR2 is SYGVKD. This CDR3 is CAISTSVRRYYEQYF.

A few counts support this clonotype. The chain couples TRBV3-1 to TRBJ2-7; D remains unclear. Germline V CDR1 and CDR2: LGHDT, YNNKEL (reference sequence). There are 12 residues in the CDR3. V shed 0 bases and J shed 8 bases, with 8 bases lying between them. The CDR3 DNA reads as TGTGCCAGCAGCCAAGACAGGTTTAAGCAGTACTTC. It codes for CASSQDRFKQYF.

CDR3 in DNA: TGCAGCGTTGAAAGGGCCCCGGGGGGAGGATCCGGGGAGCTGTTTTTT. This translates into CSVERAPGGGSGELFF. This chain uses TRBV29-1 with TRBJ2-2, with 7 nucleotides matching TRBD2. Unmatched junction bases numbered 12, after V lost 2 bases and J lost 6 bases. Germline CDR1 and CDR2: SQVTM and ANQGSEA. CDR3 length equals 16 residues.

The gene calls are TRBV12-3 or TRBV12-4 and TRBJ1-5; D possibly corresponds to TRBD1 (5 bases). There are 13 residues in the CDR3. V was pared by 6 bases and J by 11 bases, with 17 bases between. CDR3 coding DNA: TGTGCCAGCAGGGCTCCGGGGGAAAAGGCCCAGCATTTT. Its translation: CASRAPGEKAQHF.

DNA for the CDR3: TGCGCCAGCAGTGAGTCCAGCGTCTCCTACAATGAGCAGTTCTTC. Amino acids: CASSESSVSYNEQFF. The V gene is TRBV10-2, the J gene TRBJ2-1; D call uncertain. CDR3 length equals 15 residues. V lost 0 bases, J lost 0 bases, and 6 bases lay in between. CDR1 and CDR2 (germline): WSHSY, SAAADI.

There are a few counts of this clonotype. This sequence joins TRBV12-3 or TRBV12-4 and TRBJ1-1; D remains unclear. This CDR3 spans 14 amino acids. Trimming pared 3 bases from V and 1 base from J, leaving 9 bases between. The CDR3 bases are TGTGCCAGCAGTTTTATGTTCAAGAACACTGAAGCTTTCTTT. As protein: CASSFMFKNTEAFF.

This clonotype was seen ten or more times. V and J are TRBV29-1 and TRBJ2-7, with 10 nucleotides matching TRBD1. CDR3 length equals 14 residues. Germline CDR1 SQVTM, CDR2 ANQGSEA. With V trimmed by 2 bases and J by 1 base, 2 bases remained unmatched. This CDR3 reads CSVEKGQGSYEQYF. The CDR3 nucleotides read TGCAGCGTTGAAAAGGGACAGGGGTCCTACGAGCAGTACTTC.

The chain carries TRBV28 and TRBJ1-2, with unresolved D. The CDR3 covers 13 residues. Germline CDR1 and CDR2: MDHEN and SYDVKM. V was shortened by 5 bases and J by 1 base, with 8 bases between the two germline ends. In nucleotides, the CDR3 is TGTGCCAGCAGTCCCCCCTATAACTATGGCTACACCTTC. Amino acid sequence: CASSPPYNYGYTF.

Ten or more counts support this clonotype. This chain connects TRBV4-1 to TRBJ2-1; D may be TRBD1 or TRBD2 (5 bases each). This CDR3 is built from 16 residues. Looked up from germline, CDR1 is MGHRA and CDR2 is YSYEKL. The V end was cut by 6 bases, the J end by 0 bases, with 15 bases between. The CDR3 here is CASSLPGLLSYNEQFF. DNA for the CDR3: TGCGCCAGCAGTCTACCGGGGCTTCTCTCCTACAATGAGCAGTTCTTC.

The genes are TRBV7-2 and TRBJ2-3; D may correspond to TRBD1 or TRBD2 (6 bases each). Trimming stripped 6 bases from V and 2 bases from J, with 15 bases between. The CDR3 is 15 amino acids. The V gene's germline CDR1 is SGHTA and CDR2 FQGNSA. Here the CDR3 DNA reads TGTGCCAGCAGTCCCCGGGGGCGGTCCACAGATACGCAGTATTTT. Translation: CASSPRGRSTDTQYF.

This clonotype was detected ten times or more. This chain uses TRBV28 with TRBJ1-2; no definite D call. This CDR3 is built from 13 residues. The V gene lost 7 bases and the J gene lost 5 bases, with 14 bases spanning the gap. Germline V gene sequence: CDR1 MDHEN, CDR2 SYDVKM. The CDR3 loop is CASNGRDGYGYTF. As DNA, the CDR3 is TGTGCCAGCAACGGGAGGGATGGGTATGGCTACACCTTC.

This sequence joins TRBV6-1 and TRBJ1-1, with no clear D. The CDR3 has 15 residues. Germline values: CDR1 MNHNS, CDR2 SASEGT. The V end lost 2 bases, the J end lost 8 bases, and 18 bases lay between the germline ends. The CDR3 region has the DNA TGTGCCAGCAGTGAATACAGCGGGTTGAATTTGGAAGCTTTCTTT. Its translation is CASSEYSGLNLEAFF.

This chain joins TRBV11-2 and TRBJ2-6, with 7 bases that match TRBD1. J gave up 0 bases and V 4 bases, and 9 bases lay outside the gene matches. The CDR3 sequence is 18 residues long. CDR1 is SGHAT, CDR2 FQNNGV, per germline. The DNA of the CDR3 is TGTGCCAGCAGCTCAACAGGGGTTACGGCCTCTGGGGCCAACGTCCTGACTTTC. Protein: CASSSTGVTASGANVLTF. Variable domain in full (rest from reference TRBV11-2 and TRBJ2-6): EAGVAQSPRYKIIEKRQSVAFWCNPISGHATLYWYQQILGQGPKLLIQFQNNGVVDDSQLPKDRFSAERLKGVDSTLKIQPAKLEDSAVYLCASSSTGVTASGANVLTFGAGSRLTVL.